The sequence of this T cell receptor (beta chain) was determined in a study of blood T cell repertoires in COVID-19. The protocol was immunoSEQ multiplex PCR, while the TCRdb copy is restricted to in-frame clones and leaves out a portion. This sample has about 150,000 clones; 84% occur once, and the top ten carry about 7.3%. Enrolled through a virtual design, the participants were between about 18 and 100 years of age and came from under 25 US areas. Trimming removed 4 bases from V and 0 bases from J, with 11 bases in between. The CDR3 is made up of 15 amino acids. Germline V gene data show CDR1 as SGHRS and CDR2 as YFSETQ.

The chain carries TRBV5-1 and TRBJ1-3; D possibly corresponds to TRBD1 (6 bases). The origin of this receptor is a man aged 45 to 65 who had recovered from COVID-19. The specimen sequenced was PBMCs or T cells enriched from blood (not recorded which). As DNA, the CDR3 is TGCGCCAGCAGCCCGGGACACACCTCTGGAAACACCATATATTTT. As protein: CASSPGHTSGNTIYF.